The 20 T cell receptor beta chains listed next were all sequenced from one sample in a study of cytomegalovirus exposure and HLA in healthy donors. Some clones are missing from TCRdb's copy, which holds only in-frame ones; the method was immunoSEQ multiplex PCR. The table records about 160,000 clones, 86% of them present only once. Sequences were obtained from PBMCs. The receptors originated from a woman aged 18-29 years in good health and CMV-seronegative.

The chain recombines TRBV10-3 with TRBJ2-1; 8 nucleotides align to TRBD2. The junction had 22 bases not matched to a gene; V was cut back by 8 bases and J by 7 bases. The germline V gene has CDR1 ENHRY and CDR2 SYGVKD. This CDR3 is 18 amino acids long. The CDR3 DNA reads as TGTGCCATCTCATCAAAACTAGGGAGCGGGGGAGGCCCAAATGAGCAGTTCTTC. Its protein product is CAISSKLGSGGGPNEQFF.

This clone was recorded once. CDR3: CASSLSASLSYNEQFF. CDR3 sequence (DNA): TGTGCCAGCAGTTTATCGGCTAGCCTCTCCTACAATGAGCAGTTCTTC. The chain links TRBV27 to TRBJ2-1, with a possible D match to TRBD2 (5 bases). Trimming took off 0 bases at V and 0 bases at J, with 9 bases between the two ends. The germline V gene encodes CDR1 MNHEY and CDR2 SMNVEV (reference sequence). The CDR3 sequence is 16 residues long.

The chain employs TRBV11-2 and TRBJ2-1; weak D call: TRBD2 (5 bases). V gave up 1 base and J gave up 0 bases, with 16 bases separating them. CDR1 is SGHAT and CDR2 is FQNNGV in the germline V gene. The CDR3 covers 18 residues. CDR3 amino acids: CASSLGRRTFDSYNEQFF. CDR3 DNA sequence: TGTGCCAGCAGCTTAGGTAGGCGGACTTTTGACTCCTACAATGAGCAGTTCTTC.

The chain employs TRBV6-1 and TRBJ2-5, with D possibly being TRBD2 (6 bases). The germline gives CDR1 MNHNS, CDR2 SASEGT. Trimming shortened V by 8 bases and J by 0 bases, and 13 bases separated the two germline ends. This CDR3 contains 14 residues. In DNA form, the CDR3 reads TGTGCCAGCTCCCTGCGGGGTTACCAAGAGACCCAGTACTTC. This encodes CASSLRGYQETQYF.

V usage is TRBV7-3 and J usage is TRBJ1-4; 10 positions agree with TRBD1. Germline values: CDR1 SGHTA, CDR2 FQGTGA. V trimming: 7 bases; J trimming: 4 bases; junction bases outside the gene matches: 27. The CDR3 runs to 22 residues. Here the CDR3 reads CASTPPALHRDRGWGLNEKLFF. In DNA, the CDR3 is TGTGCCAGCACCCCCCCAGCCCTTCACCGGGACAGGGGATGGGGCCTTAATGAAAAACTGTTTTTT.

This chain uses TRBV5-1 with TRBJ1-4; 10 bases align to TRBD1. After removal of 4 bases from V and 3 bases from J, the junction contained 15 bases not matched to a gene. CDR3 size: 19 residues. The germline V gene has CDR1 SGHRS and CDR2 YFSETQ. The CDR3 sequence: CASSGPEGTGAASNEKLFF. CDR3 DNA: TGCGCCAGCAGCGGACCTGAAGGGACAGGGGCCGCGTCTAATGAAAAACTGTTTTTT.

The CDR3 sequence: CASSTRKQGAYEQYF. The CDR3 nucleotides are TGTGCCAGTAGTACAAGAAAACAGGGGGCCTACGAGCAGTACTTC. This chain connects TRBV19 to TRBJ2-7; TRBD1 matches 8 bases. V trimming: 4 bases; J trimming: 2 bases; junction bases outside the gene matches: 7. CDR1 and CDR2 (germline): LNHDA, SQIVND (reference sequence). CDR3 length: 15 residues.

This clone has more than one count but fewer than ten. The V call is TRBV29-1, the J call TRBJ1-2; D is unresolved. The V and J ends lost 3 bases and 4 bases respectively, with 12 bases between them. Germline V gene sequence: CDR1 SQVTM, CDR2 ANQGSEA. The CDR3 contains 13 residues. The CDR3 sequence: CSVDPGLRYGYTF. The CDR3 nucleotides read TGCAGCGTTGATCCTGGGCTTCGCTATGGCTACACCTTC.

The J gene is TRBJ1-5, the V gene TRBV19, with 7 nucleotides matching TRBD1. This CDR3 is built from 19 residues. The V gene's germline CDR1 is LNHDA and CDR2 SQIVND (reference sequence). The V and J ends lost 0 bases and 3 bases, in that order; junction bases with no gene match: 14. The CDR3 nucleotides read TGTGCCAGTAGTATAGAGGTGCTGACCGGGACAGCGGCCAATCAGCCCCAGCATTTT. Residues: CASSIEVLTGTAANQPQHF.

The CDR3: CASSSRPGQGSEQYF. Here the CDR3 DNA reads TGTGCCAGCAGTTCCCGACCGGGACAGGGATCCGAGCAGTACTTC. The rearrangement joins TRBV6-5 to TRBJ2-7; 9 bases agree with TRBD1. The germline V gene has CDR1 MNHEY and CDR2 SVGAGI. V lost 4 bases to trimming and J lost 6 bases; unmatched junction nucleotides: 10. The CDR3 length is 15 residues.

CDR3 loop: CASSLVEVAGGRPNYGYTF. CDR3 DNA: TGTGCCAGCAGCTTAGTAGAGGTGGCAGGGGGAAGGCCTAACTATGGCTACACCTTC. The genes are TRBV7-2 and TRBJ1-2; 7 bases map to TRBD1. CDR1 and CDR2 from the germline V gene are SGHTA and FQGNSA. J was trimmed by 0 bases and V by 1 base; bases with no gene match: 14. The length of the CDR3 is 19 residues.

The V and J genes are TRBV10-3 and TRBJ1-5, with no clear D. V gave up 0 bases and J gave up 3 bases, with 3 bases separating them. Germline CDR1 is ENHRY and CDR2 is SYGVKD. The CDR3 totals 13 residues. CDR3 sequence reads: CAISESINQPQHF. As DNA, the CDR3 is TGTGCCATCAGTGAGTCCATCAATCAGCCCCAGCATTTT.

Written as DNA, the CDR3 is TGTGCCAGCCTGATTGACAGGACGGCTAACACTGAAGCTTTCTTT. This encodes CASLIDRTANTEAFF. V usage is TRBV2 and J usage is TRBJ1-1; weak D call: TRBD1 (6 bases). This CDR3 is built from 15 residues. The germline V and J ends were trimmed by 8 bases and 2 bases, with 18 bases remaining between them. Germline V gives CDR1 SNHLY, CDR2 FYNNEI. The whole variable domain, filled in from reference TRBV2 and TRBJ1-1, reads EPEVTQTPSHQVTQMGQEVILRCVPISNHLYFYWYRQILGQKVEFLVSFYNNEISEKSEIFDDQFSVERPDGSNFTLKIRSTKLEDSAMYFCASLIDRTANTEAFFGQGTRLTVV.

The chain links TRBV5-4 to TRBJ2-2; a possible D gene is TRBD1 (6 bases). The germline V and J ends were trimmed by 0 bases and 5 bases, with 17 bases remaining between them. This CDR3 spans 17 amino acids. Per the germline V gene, CDR1 is SGHNT and CDR2 is YYREEE (reference sequence). CDR3 nucleotide sequence: TGTGCCAGCAGCTTGGGATCGAGGGGGAGAGGTACCGGGGAGCTGTTTTTT. Translating it yields CASSLGSRGRGTGELFF.

This chain connects TRBV6-1 to TRBJ1-5; weak D call: TRBD1 (6 bases). CDR3 length: 15 amino acids. V lost 2 bases and J 5 bases, leaving 13 bases between the germline ends. Per the germline V gene, CDR1 is MNHNS and CDR2 is SASEGT. CDR3: CASSERHTGYQPQHF. DNA of the CDR3: TGTGCCAGCAGTGAACGACATACAGGGTATCAGCCCCAGCATTTT.

V usage is TRBV2 and J usage is TRBJ1-1, with TRBD1 matching over 8 bases. V dropped 10 bases and J dropped 5; count of bases not matched to a gene: 9. Germline CDR1 is SNHLY and CDR2 is FYNNEI. The CDR3 contains 13 residues. CDR3 nucleotide sequence: TGTGCCACTCACACAGGGGGAGGTACTGAAGCTTTCTTT. Translating gives CATHTGGGTEAFF. Full variable domain (remainder filled in from reference TRBV2 and TRBJ1-1): EPEVTQTPSHQVTQMGQEVILRCVPISNHLYFYWYRQILGQKVEFLVSFYNNEISEKSEIFDDQFSVERPDGSNFTLKIRSTKLEDSAMYFCATHTGGGTEAFFGQGTRLTVV.

The table lists this clone with a few counts. The gene calls are TRBV28 and TRBJ1-2, with D possibly matching TRBD1 (5 bases). The CDR3 is 13 amino acids. The V end was cut by 6 bases, the J end by 5 bases, with 13 bases between. Looked up from germline, CDR1 is MDHEN and CDR2 is SYDVKM. The DNA for the CDR3 is TGTGCCAGCAGCGTACGGACATCTTATGGCTACACCTTC. Encoded protein: CASSVRTSYGYTF.

This sequence joins TRBV9 and TRBJ2-1; 10 bases fit TRBD2. V was clipped by 3 bases and J by 6 bases; unmatched bases: 9. CDR1 and CDR2 (germline): SGDLS, YYNGEE. The length of the CDR3 is 16 residues. CDR3 bases: TGTGCCAGCAGCGCACGGACTAGCGGAGGATCCAATGAGCAGTTCTTC. It encodes CASSARTSGGSNEQFF. Looking up the rest from reference TRBV9 and TRBJ2-1 gives the full variable domain: DSGVTQTPKHLITATGQRVTLRCSPRSGDLSVYWYQQSLDQGLQFLIQYYNGEERAKGNILERFSAQQFPDLHSELNLSSLELGDSALYFCASSARTSGGSNEQFFGPGTRLTVL.

As concerns this clone: Other DNA sequences in the sample encode the same CDR3. The rearrangement links TRBV5-6 to TRBJ1-5; 7 positions match TRBD1. Germline V CDR1 and CDR2: SGHDT, YYEEEE. The CDR3 has 14 amino acids. V gave up 4 bases and J gave up 3 bases; unmatched junction bases: 4. Written as DNA, the CDR3 is TGTGCCAGCAGCCTGGGGACAGTCAATCAGCCCCAGCATTTT. It yields the protein CASSLGTVNQPQHF.

The V and J genes are TRBV4-3 and TRBJ2-5; TRBD2 matches at 8 bases. The CDR3 contains 16 residues. After removal of 0 bases from V and 1 base from J, the junction contained 4 bases not matched to a gene. The germline gives CDR1 LGHNA, CDR2 YSLEER. In DNA, the CDR3 is TGCGCCAGCAGCCAAGATCTCGCGGGAGGCCAAGAGACCCAGTACTTC. As protein: CASSQDLAGGQETQYF.